This T cell receptor (beta chain) was identified in a study of T-cell reconstitution after alpha-beta-depleted transplantation in children. There are 13 residues in the CDR3. Per the germline V gene, CDR1 is DFQATT and CDR2 is SNEGSKA (reference sequence). V gave up 0 bases and J gave up 8 bases, with 12 bases separating them. This clonotype was recorded at least ten times. Its antigen is not identified. As it was prepared, the TCRbeta library received unique molecular identifiers. TCRdb reprocessed the PCR reads with MiXCR, giving one entry per CDR3 protein. The sample includes around 200,000 distinct CDR3 sequences, about a tenth seen only once; the top ten take approximately 28%. General study findings and limits: At the one-year point after transplant, T-cell counts and TCRbeta diversity were found to come mostly from T cells that had been newly produced. Surviving recipient cells, namely T cells and thymic progenitors, were the source of high day-60 TCRbeta diversity in some patients. Alpha-beta T cells about two months after transplant reportedly derived from several hundred expanded graft clones.

The chain couples TRBV20-1 to TRBJ2-3; D may be TRBD1 (5 bases). Sequencing was performed on PBMCs, taken before TCRalphabeta/CD19-depleted stem cell transplant. The TCR comes from a child less than two years old with acute myeloid leukemia, due to receive a stem cell transplant. CDR3 amino acids: CSARDYRQGTQYF. CDR3 DNA: TGCAGTGCTAGAGATTATCGGCAGGGTACGCAGTATTTT.